The 23 T cell receptor beta chains below come from one sample, sequenced in a study of blood T cell repertoires in COVID-19. Here immunoSEQ multiplex PCR was the method, and the copy in TCRdb shows in-frame clones only, minus some. This sample yields a few hundred thousand clones, of which about 91% are seen a single time; 12% belongs to the top ten. The sequenced sample was peripheral blood. The source is a woman aged 55-69 years with acute or convalescent COVID-19.

The rearrangement joins TRBV5-1 to TRBJ2-3, with D maybe TRBD1 (6 bases). Between the trimmed V and J ends, which lost 4 bases and 1 base, there was a span of 31 bases. Germline assignment: CDR1 SGHRS and CDR2 YFSETQ. CDR3 length: 21 residues. This chain's CDR3 is CASSHLPLPDIQGRGTDTQYF. CDR3 bases: TGCGCCAGCAGCCACCTTCCCCTACCCGATATTCAGGGGAGAGGCACAGATACGCAGTATTTT. Using reference TRBV5-1 and TRBJ2-3 for the parts outside the CDR3, the full variable domain is KAGVTQTPRYLIKTRGQQVTLSCSPISGHRSVSWYQQTPGQGLQFLFEYFSETQRNKGNFPGRFSGRQFSNSRSEMNVSTLELGDSALYLCASSHLPLPDIQGRGTDTQYFGPGTRLTVL.

This chain uses TRBV12-3 or TRBV12-4 with TRBJ2-6; D gene ambiguous. The CDR3 covers 13 residues. The V end was cut by 7 bases, the J end by 0 bases, with 4 bases between. CDR3 coding DNA: TGTGCCAGCACCAACTCTGGGGCCAACGTCCTGACTTTC. Translation gives CASTNSGANVLTF.

This chain uses TRBV6-5 with TRBJ2-7; no firm D call. V dropped 4 bases and J dropped 6 bases, with 10 bases sitting between them. From germline, CDR1 is MNHEY and CDR2 SVGAGI. The CDR3 totals 12 residues. The CDR3, as DNA: TGTGCCAGCAGTTTCCCAGGTTTCGAGCAGTACTTC. Its translation is CASSFPGFEQYF.

The chain recombines TRBV3-1 (or the pseudogene TRBV3-2) with TRBJ1-1; D ambiguous. The V end was cut by 5 bases, the J end by 4 bases, with 11 bases between. Germline assignment: CDR1 LGHDT and CDR2 YNNKEL (reference sequence). The CDR3 is made up of 13 amino acids. In DNA, the CDR3 is TGTGCCAGCAGCTATGGAGGTAGCACTGAAGCTTTCTTT. Translating gives CASSYGGSTEAFF.

The chain carries TRBV18 and TRBJ2-5; D might be TRBD1 (6 bases). The germline V and J ends were trimmed by 0 bases and 5 bases, with 13 bases remaining between them. CDR1 is KGHSH, CDR2 LQKENI, per germline. This CDR3 is built from 15 residues. The chain's CDR3 is CASSPPGQKWETQYF. The CDR3 DNA is TGTGCCAGCTCACCACCGGGACAAAAATGGGAGACCCAGTACTTC.

V usage is TRBV12-3 or TRBV12-4 and J usage is TRBJ2-4; a weak D match, TRBD2 (5 bases). V was pared by 6 bases and J by 10 bases, with 10 bases between. This CDR3 is built from 11 residues. CDR3 bases: TGTGCCAGCAGCCGGGATAGAATTCAGTACTTC. The encoded protein is CASSRDRIQYF.

The CDR3 region is CASSSVGGIKRSSYEQYF. CDR3 bases: TGCGCCAGCAGCTCGGTCGGGGGTATAAAGCGTAGCTCCTACGAGCAGTACTTC. The rearrangement uses TRBV5-1 and TRBJ2-7; tentative D call: TRBD2 (6 bases). V gave up 3 bases and J gave up 0 bases, with 22 bases separating them. Germline loops: CDR1 SGHRS, CDR2 YFSETQ. The CDR3 consists of 18 residues.

The chain carries TRBV18 and TRBJ2-5, with TRBD2 identical over 10 bases. The junction had 4 bases not matched to a gene; V was cut back by 5 bases and J by 4 bases. This CDR3 has 14 amino acids. In germline, CDR1 is KGHSH, CDR2 LQKENI. CDR3 nucleotides: TGTGCCAGCTCAACCCGACTAGCGGGAGAGACCCAGTACTTC. Translated: CASSTRLAGETQYF. Full variable domain (outside the CDR3, taken from reference TRBV18 and TRBJ2-5): NAGVMQNPRHLVRRRGQEARLRCSPMKGHSHVYWYRQLPEEGLKFMVYLQKENIIDESGMPKERFSAEFPKEGPSILRIQQVVRGDSAAYFCASSTRLAGETQYFGPGTRLLVL.

V is TRBV4-1 and J is TRBJ1-5, with 8 bases matching TRBD1. CDR3 size: 14 residues. Germline V gene sequence: CDR1 MGHRA, CDR2 YSYEKL. V lost 3 bases to trimming and J lost 2 bases; unmatched junction nucleotides: 0. The DNA of the CDR3 is TGCGCCAGCAGCCAGACAGGGGGCAATCAGCCCCAGCATTTT. It codes for CASSQTGGNQPQHF.

The V and J genes are TRBV23-1 and TRBJ2-2; TRBD2 agrees at 8 bases. TRBV23-1 has ORF status, its function being uncertain. The junction had 9 bases not matched to a gene; V was cut back by 8 bases and J by 4 bases. This CDR3 has 15 amino acids. The CDR3 region is CASCGTSGATGELFF. The CDR3 DNA is TGCGCCAGCTGTGGGACTAGTGGGGCCACCGGGGAGCTGTTTTTT.

The rearrangement uses TRBV28 and TRBJ1-6, with 7 bases identical to TRBD1. This CDR3 is 15 amino acids long. V was clipped by 9 bases and J by 6 bases; unmatched bases: 11. Per germline, CDR1 MDHEN and CDR2 SYDVKM. This CDR3 is CASLAGTATNSPLHF. In DNA, the CDR3 is TGTGCCAGTCTGGCCGGGACAGCGACTAATTCACCCCTCCACTTT.

The chain has TRBV5-4 and TRBJ1-2; D call uncertain. The length of the CDR3 is 14 residues. CDR1 is SGHNT, CDR2 YYREEE, per germline (reference sequence). V shed 4 bases and J shed 2 bases, with 12 bases lying between them. In DNA, the CDR3 is TGTGCCAGCAGCCATTCGTCCCTAAACTATGGCTACACCTTC. It encodes CASSHSSLNYGYTF.

V gene TRBV9 combines with J gene TRBJ1-2; D ambiguous. Germline V gene lookup returns CDR1 SGDLS and CDR2 YYNGEE. V was clipped by 9 bases and J by 7 bases, with 16 bases between them. The CDR3 extends over 12 amino acids. CDR3 loop: CATGGTLGGYTF. The CDR3 DNA reads TGTGCCACGGGTGGAACCCTAGGTGGCTACACCTTC. The full variable domain, rest sourced from reference TRBV9 and TRBJ1-2, is DSGVTQTPKHLITATGQRVTLRCSPRSGDLSVYWYQQSLDQGLQFLIQYYNGEERAKGNILERFSAQQFPDLHSELNLSSLELGDSALYFCATGGTLGGYTFGSGTRLTVV.

The chain is built from TRBV3-1 (or the pseudogene TRBV3-2) and TRBJ2-2, with 8 bases fitting TRBD2. This CDR3 spans 16 amino acids. V gave up 1 base and J gave up 4 bases; unmatched junction bases: 5. Germline V gene lookup returns CDR1 LGHDT and CDR2 YNNKEL (reference sequence). For the CDR3, the DNA is TGTGCCAGCAGCCAAGTCTACGGGAGGGCCACCGGGGAGCTGTTTTTT. Its protein product is CASSQVYGRATGELFF.

The chain joins TRBV7-8 to TRBJ2-4; TRBD1 matches at 7 bases. Trimming removed 5 bases from V and 4 bases from J; junction bases left unmatched: 5. This CDR3 region has 14 residues. CDR1 is SGHVS and CDR2 is FQNEAQ in the germline V gene. The CDR3 coding sequence is TGTGCCAGCAGCGTAAGGGACAGAAAAAACATTCAGTACTTC. Its protein product is CASSVRDRKNIQYF. Based on the CDR3 plus reference TRBV7-8 and TRBJ2-4, the full variable domain is GAGVSQSPRYKVAKRGQDVALRCDPISGHVSLFWYQQALGQGPEFLTYFQNEAQLDKSGLPSDRFFAERPEGSVSTLKIQRTQQEDSAVYLCASSVRDRKNIQYFGAGTRLSVL.

Concerning this clone itself: The sample contains more than one DNA sequence encoding this CDR3. CDR3 nucleotides: TGTGCCAGTAGTATAGGAGGGAATAGCAATCAGCCCCAGCATTTT. Translation: CASSIGGNSNQPQHF. This chain joins TRBV19 and TRBJ1-5; D unclear. Trimming pared 1 base from V and 0 bases from J, leaving 7 bases between. This CDR3 region has 15 residues. Germline V gene lookup returns CDR1 LNHDA and CDR2 SQIVND (reference sequence).

The J gene is TRBJ2-3, the V gene TRBV6-5; 9 nucleotides agree with TRBD2. This CDR3 region has 16 residues. V lost 2 bases and J lost 1; bases outside the gene matches: 4. Per the germline V gene, CDR1 is MNHEY and CDR2 is SVGAGI. CDR3 in amino acids: CASSYGGGAGTDTQYF. The DNA of the CDR3 is TGTGCCAGCAGTTACGGCGGGGGGGCGGGCACAGATACGCAGTATTTT.

The chain employs TRBV25-1 and TRBJ1-2; no reliable D call. The CDR3 loop spans 13 amino acids. The germline V and J ends were trimmed by 3 bases and 3 bases, with 8 bases remaining between them. Germline assignment: CDR1 MGHDK and CDR2 SYGVNS. The CDR3 loop is CASSESGDYGYTF. CDR3 DNA sequence: TGTGCCAGCAGTGAGTCTGGAGACTATGGCTACACCTTC.

The chain links TRBV6-1 to TRBJ1-1, with 7 bases matching TRBD1. Germline V gene data show CDR1 as MNHNS and CDR2 as SASEGT. V was pared by 2 bases and J by 5 bases, with 5 bases of the junction left unmatched. The CDR3 length is 14 residues. CDR3 in DNA: TGTGCCAGCAGTGAAAGACAGGGTCGGACTGAAGCTTTCTTT. This sequence encodes CASSERQGRTEAFF.

The rearrangement uses TRBV5-4 and TRBJ2-3, with 9 bases fitting TRBD1. The CDR3 totals 15 residues. V shed 1 base, J shed 4 bases, and the junction held 4 bases outside the gene matches. The germline CDR1 and CDR2 sequences are SGHNT and YYREEE (reference sequence). CDR3 loop: CASSLRQGGADTQYF. CDR3 DNA: TGTGCCAGCAGCTTGAGACAGGGGGGGGCAGATACGCAGTATTTT.

The chain has TRBV7-3 and TRBJ1-1, with D possibly matching TRBD1 (6 bases). This CDR3 spans 14 amino acids. CDR1 and CDR2 from the germline V gene are SGHTA and FQGTGA. V was clipped by 5 bases and J by 4 bases, with 14 bases between them. DNA of the CDR3: TGTGCCAGCAGCGAACAGGGATCCAGCACTGAAGCTTTCTTT. Translating it yields CASSEQGSSTEAFF.

V usage is TRBV27 and J usage is TRBJ2-2; D gene uncertain. Trimming pared 5 bases from V and 4 bases from J, leaving 17 bases between. The CDR3 totals 16 residues. Germline loops: CDR1 MNHEY, CDR2 SMNVEV (reference sequence). The CDR3 protein is CASSGPAQELTGELFF. In DNA, the CDR3 is TGTGCCAGCAGTGGGCCCGCCCAAGAGCTCACCGGGGAGCTGTTTTTT.

The chain has TRBV28 and TRBJ2-1, with TRBD1 matching 9 bases. V shed 2 bases and J 6 bases; nucleotides not matched to a gene: 8. CDR3 length equals 16 residues. CDR1 is MDHEN, CDR2 SYDVKM, per germline. The CDR3 sequence is CASSLMRQGGFNEQFF. CDR3 coding DNA: TGTGCCAGCAGTTTAATGCGACAGGGGGGGTTCAATGAGCAGTTCTTC.